These 32 T cell receptor beta chains were all obtained from the same sample, sequenced in a study of T cells in Graves' hyperthyroidism and ophthalmopathy. Amplified TCR beta CDR3 regions derived from RNA transcripts. Initially, a first-round RT-PCR of the TCR CDR3 employed the HTBI primer set. TCRdb itself ran the multiplex PCR reads through MiXCR, one entry per CDR3 protein. The top ten clones hold about 8.2% of a sample with under 700,000 distinct CDR3 sequences, about 43% of them seen once. The sample was peripheral blood or thyroid tissue (not recorded which). The receptors shown here come from a woman between 18 and 30 years old with Graves' hyperthyroidism.

This clonotype was seen a few times. The V and J genes are TRBV2 and TRBJ1-1; no clear D. CDR1 and CDR2 (germline): SNHLY, FYNNEI. The CDR3 covers 12 residues. V lost 4 bases and J 7 bases, leaving 10 bases between the germline ends. The CDR3 region is CASSGIQFEAFF. DNA for the CDR3: TGTGCCAGCAGTGGGATACAGTTTGAAGCTTTCTTT.

The J gene is TRBJ1-4, the V gene TRBV13; no definite D call. Per the germline V gene, CDR1 is PRHDT and CDR2 is FYEKMQ (reference sequence). The V and J ends lost 0 bases and 8 bases respectively, with 13 bases between them. The CDR3 contains 15 residues. The CDR3 protein is CASSLGEISPEKLFF. CDR3 DNA: TGTGCCAGCAGCTTAGGGGAAATAAGTCCGGAAAAACTGTTTTTT.

Only one count was recorded for this clonotype. This may be a read error: a much more frequent sequence differs by one nucleotide. J is TRBJ1-1 and V is TRBV2, with no clear D. Trimming removed 11 bases at V and 0 bases at J, with 13 bases between. Germline V gives CDR1 SNHLY, CDR2 FYNNEI. This CDR3 region has 13 residues. CDR3 protein: CAGAGQMNTEAFF. Written as DNA, the CDR3 is TGTGCCGGCGCAGGCCAGATGAACACTGAAGCTTTCTTT.

This clonotype has more than one count but fewer than ten. The J gene is TRBJ1-5, the V gene TRBV19; no clear D. CDR1 LNHDA and CDR2 SQIVND come from the germline V gene (reference sequence). Trimming shortened V by 7 bases and J by 6 bases, and 16 bases separated the two germline ends. The CDR3 consists of 14 residues. The CDR3 bases are TGTGCCAGTAAGGTCGCGATCAGGAGTCAGCCCCAGCATTTT. Residues: CASKVAIRSQPQHF.

CDR3 DNA: TGTGCCAGCAGTCCCCCGGCAGGGGAAAGCTCCTACGAGCAGTACTTC. This gives the protein CASSPPAGESSYEQYF. This sequence joins TRBV6-6 and TRBJ2-7, with D tentatively TRBD1 (6 bases). Trimming stripped 5 bases from V and 0 bases from J, with 17 bases between. The length of the CDR3 is 16 residues. Per germline, CDR1 MNHNY and CDR2 SVGAGI (reference sequence).

The sample holds a few counts of this clonotype. The V and J genes are TRBV11-2 and TRBJ1-5, with unresolved D. The germline V gene encodes CDR1 SGHAT and CDR2 FQNNGV. Trimming left V 5 bases short and J 0 bases short, with 11 bases between. The CDR3 consists of 15 residues. CDR3 coding DNA: TGTGCCAGCAGCCCGGGCCGCCATAGCAATCAGCCCCAGCATTTT. Translation gives CASSPGRHSNQPQHF.

The chain has TRBV7-9 and TRBJ2-2, with 9 positions matching TRBD2. This CDR3 spans 15 amino acids. Germline CDR1 is SEHNR and CDR2 is FQNEAQ (reference sequence). Trimming took 1 base from V and 10 from J; bases not matched to a gene: 7. CDR3 sequence reads: CASSLGLAGRVELFF. In nucleotides, the CDR3 is TGTGCCAGCAGCTTAGGGCTAGCGGGACGAGTGGAGCTGTTTTTT. The entire variable domain, with the rest obtained from reference TRBV7-9 and TRBJ2-2, is as follows: DTGVSQNPRHKITKRGQNVTFRCDPISEHNRLYWYRQTLGQGPEFLTYFQNEAQLEKSRLLSDRFSAERPKGSFSTLEIQRTEQGDSAMYLCASSLGLAGRVELFFGEGSRLTVL.

The rearrangement uses TRBV10-3 and TRBJ2-7; 10 nucleotides align to TRBD2. CDR1 ENHRY and CDR2 SYGVKD come from the germline V gene. This CDR3 comprises 13 residues. The CDR3 sequence is CATRASGSYEQYF. CDR3 bases: TGTGCAACCAGGGCTAGCGGGAGCTACGAGCAGTACTTC.

The chain combines TRBV7-2 with TRBJ2-5, with D maybe TRBD1 (6 bases). Germline CDR1 and CDR2: SGHTA and FQGNSA. The CDR3 runs 13 residues. Trimming left V 3 bases short and J 5 bases short, with 10 bases between. CDR3 coding DNA: TGTGCCAGCAGCTTTCACAGGGTCGAGACCCAGTACTTC. Translated: CASSFHRVETQYF.

This clonotype was found many times. This sequence joins TRBV15 and TRBJ1-3; no reliable D call. Trimming took 1 base from V and 3 from J, leaving 13 bases between them. From germline, CDR1 is LNHNV and CDR2 YYDKDF (reference sequence). CDR3 size: 16 residues. CDR3 in DNA: TGTGCCACCAGCAGAGGGTCGGCCAAGGGTGGAAACACCATATATTTT. Translated: CATSRGSAKGGNTIYF.

Concerning this clonotype itself: One end of the junction does not line up with germline, which may come from a read error. The V call is TRBV6-2 or TRBV6-3, the J call TRBJ2-5; D remains unclear. Germline assignment: CDR1 MNHEY and CDR2 SVGEGT. The CDR3 spans 9 residues. The CDR3 here is CASSYPQDF. The DNA for the CDR3 is TGTGCCAGCAGTTACCCCCAGGACTTC.

This clonotype was recorded many times. This chain links TRBV14 with TRBJ2-5, with TRBD1 matching 12 bases. The CDR3 length is 15 residues. The junction had 4 bases not matched to a gene; V was cut back by 3 bases and J by 5 bases. From germline, CDR1 is SGHDN and CDR2 FVKESK. The CDR3 DNA reads TGTGCCAGCAGCCAGCGGGACAGGGGGCCCGAGACCCAGTACTTC. Translating it yields CASSQRDRGPETQYF.

The DNA of the CDR3 is TGTGCCAGCAGTTCCTTCGGACTGATTAACTATGGCTACACCTTC. This gives the protein CASSSFGLINYGYTF. The chain employs TRBV2 and TRBJ1-2; D is ambiguous. Germline CDR1 SNHLY, CDR2 FYNNEI. There are 15 residues in the CDR3. Trimming took 5 bases from V and 1 from J, leaving 14 bases between them.

A few counts support this clonotype. The V gene is TRBV4-1, the J gene TRBJ2-5; no clear D gene. CDR1 and CDR2 from the germline V gene are MGHRA and YSYEKL. The V gene lost 4 bases and the J gene lost 1 base, with 10 bases spanning the gap. This CDR3 spans 14 amino acids. DNA for the CDR3: TGCGCCAGCAGCCTCCAATGGTTCCAAGAGACCCAGTACTTC. It codes for CASSLQWFQETQYF.

Of note for this clonotype: Because it lacks the conserved phenylalanine or tryptophan at the end, this CDR3 is likely a read error. The DNA is left out, because the CDR3 cannot be placed on it with certainty; the CDR3 is given as TCRdb lists it. This sequence joins TRBV7-4 and TRBJ2-6; TRBD2, the table's D call, was not compared with the DNA. Germline V gene lookup returns CDR1 SGHVT and CDR2 SQSDAQ. The CDR3 spans 9 amino acids, including both terminal residues. The CDR3 spells CASSFVLAG.

This rearrangement joins TRBV2 to TRBJ1-2; tentative D call: TRBD1 (6 bases). This CDR3 comprises 13 residues. CDR1 and CDR2 from the germline V gene are SNHLY and FYNNEI. V lost 8 bases, J lost 0 bases, and 10 bases lay in between. CDR3 in amino acids: CASEGGANYGYTF. The CDR3 DNA follows: TGTGCCAGCGAGGGGGGTGCTAACTATGGCTACACCTTC.

The V call is TRBV20-1, the J call TRBJ1-2, with D perhaps TRBD1 (6 bases). V lost 0 bases and J 1 base, leaving 12 bases between the germline ends. Germline V CDR1 and CDR2: DFQATT, SNEGSKA (reference sequence). CDR3 length equals 15 residues. Here the CDR3 reads CSARDRGHVNYGYTF. CDR3 coding DNA: TGCAGTGCTAGAGATCGGGGACACGTTAACTATGGCTACACCTTC.

The rearrangement uses TRBV7-2 and TRBJ2-7; D remains unclear. V shed 2 bases and J shed 2 bases, with 13 bases lying between them. Germline assignment: CDR1 SGHTA and CDR2 FQGNSA. The CDR3 totals 15 residues. The CDR3 here is CASSLISQETYEQYF. In DNA, the CDR3 is TGTGCCAGCAGCTTAATTTCGCAGGAGACCTACGAGCAGTACTTC.

Comment on this clonotype: An end of the junction does not agree with germline; a read error may underlie this. Written as DNA, the CDR3 is TGTGCCAGTAGTTTAGAGTCCAGACTAGCGGGAATCTGCTGCGAGCAGTACTTC. Its protein is CASSLESRLAGICCEQYF. The rearrangement joins TRBV19 to TRBJ2-7; the match to TRBD2 covers 11 bases. The CDR3 spans 18 residues. From germline, CDR1 is LNHDA and CDR2 SQIVND (reference sequence).

As DNA, the CDR3 is TGCAGTGCTAGAGATAGCGGGAGGCACTACGAGCAGTACTTC. Protein product: CSARDSGRHYEQYF. The chain links TRBV20-1 to TRBJ2-7, with 10 bases that match TRBD2. This CDR3 has 14 residues. In germline, CDR1 is DFQATT, CDR2 SNEGSKA (reference sequence). V dropped 0 bases and J dropped 3; count of bases not matched to a gene: 2.

This clonotype occurred many times. The chain couples TRBV7-9 to TRBJ2-7, with 8 bases lining up with TRBD1. Per the germline V gene, CDR1 is SEHNR and CDR2 is FQNEAQ (reference sequence). Trimming at V came to 4 bases and at J to 0 bases, leaving 5 bases not matched to a gene. CDR3 length: 15 residues. Here the CDR3 reads CASSSHGTGSYEQYF. CDR3 DNA sequence: TGTGCCAGCAGCTCCCATGGGACAGGCTCCTACGAGCAGTACTTC.

This clonotype occurred many times. The gene calls are TRBV24-1 and TRBJ1-2; D is ambiguous. This CDR3 is built from 13 residues. CDR1 is KGHDR, CDR2 SFDVKD, per germline. V was clipped by 6 bases and J by 8 bases, with 15 bases between them. The CDR3 DNA reads TGTGCCACCAGTCTGTCCGGGGTGGACGGCTACACCTTC. It specifies CATSLSGVDGYTF.

This sequence joins TRBV7-2 and TRBJ2-1; TRBD2 agrees at 7 bases. Germline-derived CDR1 and CDR2 are SGHTA and FQGNSA. This CDR3 is 13 amino acids long. The junction had 6 bases not matched to a gene; V was cut back by 5 bases and J by 8 bases. CDR3 nucleotide sequence: TGTGCCAGCAGCACGACTAGCATCGATGAGCAGTTCTTC. Residues: CASSTTSIDEQFF.

This clonotype occurred once. The chain links TRBV2 to TRBJ1-4, with unresolved D. Germline V CDR1 and CDR2: SNHLY, FYNNEI. The CDR3 covers 15 residues. V was trimmed by 4 bases and J by 8 bases, leaving 17 bases between them. CDR3 sequence (DNA): TGTGCCAGCAGTGCAGACGGCTCTGGAAAGGAAAAACTGTTTTTT. Translation gives CASSADGSGKEKLFF.

Details on this clonotype: A read error is likely here: a far larger clone is one base away. The rearrangement uses TRBV7-9 and TRBJ2-5; the D is unclear. Per germline, CDR1 SEHNR and CDR2 FQNEAQ (reference sequence). The CDR3 contains 11 residues. CDR3 in amino acids: CVSSPRETQYF. The CDR3 coding sequence is TGTGTCAGCAGCCCTCGGGAGACCCAGTACTTC.

This clonotype was seen only a few times. This chain uses TRBV9 with TRBJ2-7; TRBD1 or TRBD2 may be the D gene (5 bases each). Trimming stripped 4 bases from V and 0 bases from J, with 8 bases between. The CDR3 consists of 13 residues. CDR1 is SGDLS and CDR2 is YYNGEE in the germline V gene. The CDR3 sequence is CASSWGSSYEQYF. The CDR3 DNA is TGTGCCAGCAGCTGGGGGAGCTCCTACGAGCAGTACTTC.

This clonotype was picked up a small number of times. The rearrangement links TRBV5-1 to TRBJ2-5; 7 bases match TRBD1. The CDR3 contains 15 residues. CDR1 is SGHRS, CDR2 YFSETQ, per germline. The junction had 8 bases not matched to a gene; V was cut back by 4 bases and J by 2 bases. CDR3: CASSRTGQSQETQYF. CDR3 in DNA: TGCGCCAGCAGCAGAACGGGACAGTCGCAAGAGACCCAGTACTTC.

As regards this clonotype: Relative to the germline gene, one junction end is altered; a read error may explain this. The chain carries TRBV7-9 and TRBJ1-1; D uncertain. Looked up from germline, CDR1 is SEHNR and CDR2 is FQNEAQ (reference sequence). The CDR3 is made up of 12 amino acids. The chain's CDR3 is CASSQLGTEAFF. DNA of the CDR3: TGCGCCAGCAGCCAACTGGGCACTGAAGCTTTCTTT.

The genes are TRBV20-1 and TRBJ1-1; 9 bases agree with TRBD1. Germline values: CDR1 DFQATT, CDR2 SNEGSKA (reference sequence). The CDR3 covers 16 residues. V lost 2 bases and J lost 0; bases outside the gene matches: 7. In DNA, the CDR3 is TGCAGTGCTAGACGGGACAGGGATCCCCTGAACACTGAAGCTTTCTTT. Translated: CSARRDRDPLNTEAFF.

This clonotype was detected only a few times. The chain joins TRBV7-2 to TRBJ1-3; TRBD1 matches 8 bases. Germline values: CDR1 SGHTA, CDR2 FQGNSA. V was clipped by 5 bases and J by 3 bases; unmatched bases: 6. The CDR3 has 15 residues. This CDR3 is CASSRKTGGGNTIYF. CDR3 DNA: TGTGCCAGCAGCCGAAAAACAGGGGGTGGAAACACCATATATTTT.

The sample holds many counts of this clonotype. The chain recombines TRBV7-8 with TRBJ1-5, with D unclear. CDR3 length: 13 amino acids. Per the germline V gene, CDR1 is SGHVS and CDR2 is FQNEAQ. V dropped 5 bases and J dropped 6 bases, with 11 bases sitting between them. The CDR3 loop reads CASSVFTPQPQHF. In nucleotides, the CDR3 is TGTGCCAGCAGCGTATTCACCCCTCAGCCCCAGCATTTT.

The rearrangement links TRBV3-1 to TRBJ1-5, with D hard to call. There are 14 residues in the CDR3. V lost 3 bases to trimming and J lost 0 bases, with 6 bases between them. Germline V gene lookup returns CDR1 LGHDT and CDR2 YNNKEL (reference sequence). CDR3 region: CASSHQSSNQPQHF. DNA for the CDR3: TGTGCCAGCAGCCACCAGAGTAGCAATCAGCCCCAGCATTTT. The full variable domain, with the rest looked up from reference TRBV3-1 and TRBJ1-5, is DTAVSQTPKYLVTQMGNDKSIKCEQNLGHDTMYWYKQDSKKFLKIMFSYNNKELIINETVPNRFSPKSPDKAHLNLHINSLELGDSAVYFCASSHQSSNQPQHFGDGTRLSIL.